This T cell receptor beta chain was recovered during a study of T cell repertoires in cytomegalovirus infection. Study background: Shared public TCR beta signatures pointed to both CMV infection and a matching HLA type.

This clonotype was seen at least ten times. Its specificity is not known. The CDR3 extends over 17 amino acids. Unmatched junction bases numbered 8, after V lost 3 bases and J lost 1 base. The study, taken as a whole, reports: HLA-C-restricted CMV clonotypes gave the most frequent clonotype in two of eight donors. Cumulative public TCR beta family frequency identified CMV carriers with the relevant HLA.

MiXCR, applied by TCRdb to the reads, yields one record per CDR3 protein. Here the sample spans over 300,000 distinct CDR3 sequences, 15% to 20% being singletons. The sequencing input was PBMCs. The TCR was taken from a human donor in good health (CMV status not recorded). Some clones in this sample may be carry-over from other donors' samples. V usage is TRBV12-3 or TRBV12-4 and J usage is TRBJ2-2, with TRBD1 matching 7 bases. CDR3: CASSFLTGTENTGELFF. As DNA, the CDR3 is TGTGCCAGCAGTTTTCTGACCGGGACAGAGAACACCGGGGAGCTGTTTTTT.